The 18 T cell receptor beta chains below come from one sample, sequenced in a study of blood T cells in healthy people across ages. Then a second PCR, running about 6 to 11 cycles, was carried out with a sample-barcoded 5' primer and a J-beta primer mix. Each CDR3 protein is one row after TCRdb ran MiXCR on the 5' RACE reads. The data show 650,000 to 1,000,000 distinct CDR3 sequences, roughly 35% seen once. The sequenced material came from blood. The origin of the receptors is a man aged 18 to 30 in good health.

Note on this clonotype: An end of the junction does not agree with germline; a read error may underlie this. V gene TRBV29-1 combines with J gene TRBJ2-6, with D perhaps TRBD2 (5 bases). The CDR3 sequence is 11 residues long. The V gene's germline CDR1 is SQVTM and CDR2 ANQGSEA. As DNA, the CDR3 is TGCAGCGTCCCCGGGGACAACGTCCTGACTTTC. This codes for CSVPGDNVLTF.

V is TRBV15 and J is TRBJ2-3, with TRBD1 matching 8 bases. Germline CDR1 LNHNV, CDR2 YYDKDF (reference sequence). V lost 2 bases and J lost 4; bases outside the gene matches: 17. This CDR3 has 19 amino acids. The CDR3 DNA sequence: TGTGCCACCAGCAGAAACAGGGGGGCGTTCTCGGGGAAAGCAGATACGCAGTATTTT. This codes for CATSRNRGAFSGKADTQYF.

The chain has TRBV5-5 and TRBJ2-1; maybe TRBD1 (5 bases). Per the germline V gene, CDR1 is SGHKS and CDR2 is YYEKEE (reference sequence). The V gene lost 7 bases and the J gene lost 6 bases, with 11 bases spanning the gap. The CDR3 spans 12 residues. The CDR3, as DNA: TGTGCCAGCTCTGGGGCGAGCAATGAGCAGTTCTTC. Residues: CASSGASNEQFF.

This clonotype was detected a few times. V is TRBV7-9 and J is TRBJ1-2; TRBD1 matches at 8 bases. CDR3 length equals 13 residues. Trimming at V came to 5 bases and at J to 8 bases, leaving 7 bases not matched to a gene. Germline CDR1 reads SEHNR; CDR2 reads FQNEAQ (reference sequence). CDR3 nucleotides: TGTGCCAGCAGCCTGGGACAGGCGAACGGCTACACCTTC. This codes for CASSLGQANGYTF.

CDR3 bases: TGTGCCAGCAGTCGGGGTATCGAGCAGTACTTC. This encodes CASSRGIEQYF. The chain couples TRBV25-1 to TRBJ2-7; D is perhaps TRBD2 (5 bases). Trimming removed 5 bases at V and 6 bases at J, with 8 bases between. The CDR3 runs to 11 residues. The germline CDR1 and CDR2 sequences are MGHDK and SYGVNS.

The CDR3 reads CASIWGGAANYGYTF. As DNA, the CDR3 is TGTGCCAGCATCTGGGGGGGGGCGGCAAACTATGGCTACACCTTC. The gene calls are TRBV7-3 and TRBJ1-2; possibly TRBD1 for D (6 bases). Germline V gene lookup returns CDR1 SGHTA and CDR2 FQGTGA. The germline V and J ends were trimmed by 7 bases and 2 bases, with 17 bases remaining between them. The CDR3 runs to 15 residues.

This clonotype was recorded at least ten times. The chain has TRBV4-3 and TRBJ1-2; D call uncertain. With 2 bases removed from V and 8 bases from J, the gap between germline ends came to 18 bases. The CDR3 contains 15 residues. The germline CDR1 and CDR2 sequences are LGHNA and YSLEER. The CDR3 is CASSQPNGGLRGYTF. CDR3 in DNA: TGCGCCAGCAGCCAACCAAATGGCGGATTACGCGGCTACACCTTC.

This clonotype was seen more than once but under ten times. J is TRBJ1-1 and V is TRBV4-1; 8 bases map to TRBD1. Germline V gene lookup returns CDR1 MGHRA and CDR2 YSYEKL. V was pared by 1 base and J by 5 bases, with 6 bases of the junction left unmatched. This CDR3 is built from 15 residues. CDR3 region: CASSQGQGAPTEAFF. The CDR3 nucleotides read TGCGCCAGCAGCCAAGGGCAGGGGGCGCCGACTGAAGCTTTCTTT.

In its sample, this clonotype was seen a few times. This chain connects TRBV7-2 to TRBJ2-2, with D possibly TRBD1 on 5 matching bases. Trimming pared 5 bases from V and 4 bases from J, leaving 14 bases between. The CDR3 sequence is 15 residues long. CDR1 and CDR2 (germline): SGHTA, FQGNSA. CDR3 DNA: TGTGCCAGCAGCCAAGCCTCAGGGTCCACCGGGGAGCTGTTTTTT. The encoded protein is CASSQASGSTGELFF.

The rearrangement joins TRBV7-9 to TRBJ2-3; D gene unclear. The CDR3 covers 15 residues. V was clipped by 1 base and J by 1 base, with 9 bases between them. Germline values: CDR1 SEHNR, CDR2 FQNEAQ (reference sequence). CDR3 nucleotide sequence: TGTGCCAGCAGCTTAGATGGGAAAGGCACAGATACGCAGTATTTT. It specifies CASSLDGKGTDTQYF.

The rearrangement joins TRBV5-1 to TRBJ1-1; a weak D match, TRBD1 (5 bases). Germline CDR1 reads SGHRS; CDR2 reads YFSETQ. Trimming pared 4 bases from V and 1 base from J, leaving 17 bases between. The CDR3 sequence is 16 residues long. The CDR3 DNA reads as TGCGCCAGCAGCGTGATACCCGGTGGGGGGAACACTGAAGCTTTCTTT. Its protein is CASSVIPGGGNTEAFF.

This clonotype showed up many times. The V call is TRBV5-1, the J call TRBJ2-4, with D tentatively TRBD2 (6 bases). The CDR3 covers 16 residues. V was pared by 3 bases and J by 1 base, with 14 bases between. Germline V gives CDR1 SGHRS, CDR2 YFSETQ. Here the CDR3 DNA reads TGCGCCAGCAGCTCCGGACGGGGGTCGGCCAAAAACATTCAGTACTTC. Amino acids: CASSSGRGSAKNIQYF.

The table lists this clonotype with a few counts. The chain uses TRBV2 and TRBJ1-6; D is unresolved. Trimming took off 0 bases at V and 1 base at J, with 10 bases between the two ends. This CDR3 is 17 amino acids long. The germline V gene encodes CDR1 SNHLY and CDR2 FYNNEI. The DNA for the CDR3 is TGTGCCAGCAGTGAAGCCCCCTGGGATTCCTATAATTCACCCCTCCACTTT. The encoded protein is CASSEAPWDSYNSPLHF.

This clonotype was observed many times. The genes are TRBV6-2 or TRBV6-3 and TRBJ2-7, with D possibly being TRBD1 (6 bases). CDR3 size: 15 residues. Trimming stripped 2 bases from V and 7 bases from J, with 18 bases between. Germline CDR1 and CDR2: MNHEY and SVGEGT. The CDR3 here is CASSYLRDGDNEQYF. CDR3 sequence (DNA): TGTGCCAGCAGTTACCTCCGGGACGGGGACAATGAGCAGTACTTC.

Comment on this clonotype: A read error may be the cause here, since a much bigger clone is one base away. The rearrangement links TRBV5-1 to TRBJ2-3, with D possibly called TRBD1 or TRBD2 (6 bases each). The CDR3 is made up of 15 amino acids. Per the germline V gene, CDR1 is SGHRS and CDR2 is YFSETQ. CDR3 sequence: CASGLAAGEADTQYF. Written as DNA, the CDR3 is TGCGCCAGCGGCTTGGCGGCAGGGGAGGCAGATACGCAGTATTTT.

This chain joins TRBV5-1 and TRBJ2-3; the D gene is possibly TRBD2 (6 bases). The CDR3 covers 16 residues. Trimming left V 1 base short and J 6 bases short, with 18 bases between. Germline V gives CDR1 SGHRS, CDR2 YFSETQ. In nucleotides, the CDR3 is TGCGCCAGCAGCTTGCGCGAGACTAGTGGGGATGATACGCAGTATTTT. Protein product: CASSLRETSGDDTQYF.

This chain connects TRBV28 to TRBJ1-6; 7 bases line up with TRBD1. The V gene end was trimmed by 6 bases and the J gene end by 2 bases; junction bases not matched to a gene: 13. CDR1 and CDR2 (germline): MDHEN, SYDVKM. CDR3 size: 18 residues. CDR3 coding DNA: TGTGCCAGCAGCAAAAACCCAGGGGGGAAGGCCTATAATTCACCCCTCCACTTT. Protein sequence: CASSKNPGGKAYNSPLHF. The full variable domain, its missing parts supplied by reference TRBV28 and TRBJ1-6, is DVKVTQSSRYLVKRTGEKVFLECVQDMDHENMFWYRQDPGLGLRLIYFSYDVKMKEKGDIPEGYSVSREKKERFSLILESASTNQTSMYLCASSKNPGGKAYNSPLHFGNGTRLTVT.

For this clonotype: A much larger clone sits a single nucleotide away, making a read error possible. V and J are TRBV3-1 and TRBJ2-4, with no clear D. The J call may be incorrect, as the DNA end agrees better with TRBJ2-7. In germline, CDR1 is LGHDT, CDR2 YNNKEL (reference sequence). The CDR3 covers 14 residues. In DNA form, the CDR3 reads TGTGCCAGCAGCCAAGGGACGTCGCCCTACGAGCAGTACTTC. As protein: CASSQGTSPYEQYF.